A selection of T cell receptor beta chains follows, all from one sample in a study of CD8 T cells in ankylosing spondylitis. A single record per CDR3 protein comes from TCRdb applying MiXCR to the 5' RACE reads. The repertoire includes 200,000 or so distinct CDR3 sequences, over 10% of them detected once, and about 10% sits in the top ten. Sample: blood, either unsorted or a sorted T cell fraction (not recorded which). Receptors originate from a female donor with ankylosing spondylitis or in good health (not recorded which). The CDR3 runs from the conserved cysteine through the conserved F or W. Each record gives: clone size, D gene, J gene, V gene, CDR3 DNA, CDR3 protein. A D gene is named only where the DNA matches it firmly. Clone size appears in some rows only: once, few, many, or a class for an expanded clone.

few | TRBD2 | TRBJ2-3 | TRBV20-1 | TGCTGTGCTAGAAGGTTGAGCGGGAGGGCCAAAGATACGCAGTATTTT | CCARRLSGRAKDTQYF
many | NA | TRBJ2-1 | TRBV29-1 | TGCAGCGTAATGAGAGAGGCCGGCTCCTACAATGAGCAGTTCTTC | CSVMREAGSYNEQFF
many | NA | TRBJ1-1 | TRBV20-1 | TGCAGTGCTGTTGACGGGAACACTGAAGCTTTCTTT | CSAVDGNTEAFF
NA | NA | TRBJ2-1 | TRBV11-2 | TGTGCCAGCAACCTACCCCAAACCGCGCCCTCCTACAATGAGCAGTTCTTC | CASNLPQTAPSYNEQFF
NA | TRBD2 | TRBJ2-3 | TRBV27 | TGTGCCAGCAGTGCCCCGGCGGGAGTCACAGATACGCAGTATTTT | CASSAPAGVTDTQYF
many | TRBD2 | TRBJ2-1 | TRBV4-3 | TGCGCCAGCAGCCTCCGCCTTAGCGGGAGCTCCTACAATGAGCAGTTCTTC | CASSLRLSGSSYNEQFF
NA | TRBD1 | TRBJ2-5 | TRBV10-3 | TGTGCCATCAGTGAGAGGACAGGGAGCGTAAAGACCCAGTACTTC | CAISERTGSVKTQYF
many | NA | TRBJ1-1 | TRBV7-9 | TGTGCCAGCAGCTTATCTGCTGAAGCTTTCTTT | CASSLSAEAFF
NA | TRBD1 | TRBJ1-5 | TRBV12-3/TRBV12-4 | TGTGCCAGCAGTCCTGACAGGGTGAGCAATCAGCCCCAGCATTTT | CASSPDRVSNQPQHF
NA | NA | TRBJ1-1 | TRBV7-8 | TGTGCCAGCAGCCAACGCGACAAACCTTCTGAAGCTTTCTTT | CASSQRDKPSEAFF
many | TRBD1 | TRBJ1-1 | TRBV24-1 | TGTGCCACCAGTACGGGACAGGCCGAAGCTTTCTTT | CATSTGQAEAFF
many | NA | TRBJ1-2 | TRBV25-1 | TGTGCCAGCAGTGCCGGGACGGCTAACTATGGCTACACCTTC | CASSAGTANYGYTF
many | NA | TRBJ2-1 | TRBV15 | TGTGCCACCAGCAGAGGCAGCCTAAATGAGCAGTTCTTC | CATSRGSLNEQFF
NA | NA | TRBJ2-7 | TRBV19 | TGTGCCAGTAGTGCCTCCGGGACAAGATACGAGCAGTACTTC | CASSASGTRYEQYF
many | NA | TRBJ1-2 | TRBV20-1 | TGCAGTGCTAGGCGAGCGAACACGAACTATGGCTACACCTTC | CSARRANTNYGYTF
many | NA | TRBJ1-4 | TRBV12-3/TRBV12-4 | TGTGCCAGCAGTGATCCGGGACGGACGAATGAAAAACTGTTTTTT | CASSDPGRTNEKLFF